This T cell receptor (beta chain) derives from a study of T cell responses to AZD1222 COVID-19 vaccine. Study information: Pooled in the analysis were second doses at about 4 or about 12 weeks. Study results and limitations: Spike-wide vaccine-associated CD4 TCRs dominated at 160-218 and 743-854. Females outnumbered males among donors, who were mostly white British; clonal diversity was possibly underestimated. When two AZD1222 doses had been given, Spike-specific TCR breadth and depth rose.

TCRdb keeps only in-frame clones here, not all; method: immunoSEQ multiplex PCR. Here the sample spans about 60,000 clones, around 83% being singletons. CDR3 length: 14 residues. CDR1 is SGHRS, CDR2 YFSETQ, per germline. The V end was cut by 4 bases, the J end by 4 bases, with 11 bases between. Remarks on this clone: Its antigen is not identified.

The chain links TRBV5-1 to TRBJ1-4; D might be TRBD1 (5 bases). This clonotype originated in an adult in good health. The specimen comprised peripheral blood, sampled on day 0 of AZD1222 vaccination. The CDR3 loop is CASSGPGLNEKLFF. The CDR3 DNA reads as TGCGCCAGCAGCGGGCCGGGACTTAATGAAAAACTGTTTTTT.